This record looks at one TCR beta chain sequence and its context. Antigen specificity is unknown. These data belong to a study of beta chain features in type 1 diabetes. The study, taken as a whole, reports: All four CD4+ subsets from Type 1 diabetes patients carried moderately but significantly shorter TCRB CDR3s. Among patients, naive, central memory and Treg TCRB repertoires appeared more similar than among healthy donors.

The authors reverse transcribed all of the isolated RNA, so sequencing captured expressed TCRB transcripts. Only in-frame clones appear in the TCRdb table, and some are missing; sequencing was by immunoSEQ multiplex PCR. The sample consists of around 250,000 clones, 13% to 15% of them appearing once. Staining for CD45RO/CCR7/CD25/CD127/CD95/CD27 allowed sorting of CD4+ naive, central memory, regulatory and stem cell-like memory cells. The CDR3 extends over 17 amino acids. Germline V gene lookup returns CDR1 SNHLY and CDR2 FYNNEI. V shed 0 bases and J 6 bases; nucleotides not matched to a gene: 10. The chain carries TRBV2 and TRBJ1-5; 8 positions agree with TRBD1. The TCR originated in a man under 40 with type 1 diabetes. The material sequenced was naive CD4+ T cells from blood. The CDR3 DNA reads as TGTGCCAGCAGTGAAGCGCAAAGGACAGGGCTGGTTCAGCCCCAGCATTTT. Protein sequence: CASSEAQRTGLVQPQHF.